A single T cell receptor beta chain is shown here with its context. Using a J-beta primer mix together with a sample-barcoded 5' primer, a second PCR was run for 7 to 11 cycles. Via MiXCR, TCRdb re-called the 5' RACE reads, giving one row per CDR3 protein. The sample has over a million distinct CDR3 sequences, 42% seen once. This specimen comes from a study of blood T cells in healthy people across ages. CDR1 DFQATT and CDR2 SNEGSKA come from the germline V gene (reference sequence). The CDR3 spans 13 residues. The V gene lost 0 bases and the J gene lost 5 bases, with 10 bases spanning the gap. The material sequenced was blood. The TCR comes from a woman aged 18 to 35 in good health. V usage is TRBV20-1 and J usage is TRBJ1-1; a weak D match, TRBD1 (6 bases). The CDR3 bases are TGCAGTGCTAGAGATCCCAGGGGAACTGAAGCTTTCTTT. It codes for CSARDPRGTEAFF.